The 6 T cell receptor beta chains reported below all come from one sample, sequenced in a study of control samples from healthy donors and cancer patients. TCRdb keeps only in-frame clones here, not all; method: immunoSEQ multiplex PCR. The data hold over 150,000 clones, with 95% to 96% observed a single time. The sample taken for sequencing was blood. The receptor set was obtained from a woman aged 25 to 39 in good health.

This chain uses TRBV5-1 with TRBJ2-7; D gene unclear. Germline CDR1 SGHRS, CDR2 YFSETQ. V was shortened by 8 bases and J by 3 bases, with 18 bases between the two germline ends. CDR3 length: 14 amino acids. The DNA for the CDR3 is TGCGCCAGTCAGATGCAAGGCTTGGGCTACGAGCAGTACTTC. It is translated as CASQMQGLGYEQYF.

The V gene is TRBV10-2, the J gene TRBJ1-4, with D tentatively TRBD1 (6 bases). The CDR3 is 15 amino acids. Germline-derived CDR1 and CDR2 are WSHSY and SAAADI. The V gene lost 7 bases and the J gene lost 6 bases, with 18 bases spanning the gap. As DNA, the CDR3 is TGCGCCAGCACACGGTTCAGGGGAGGGGATGAAAAACTGTTTTTT. Translation: CASTRFRGGDEKLFF.

The chain is built from TRBV7-9 and TRBJ1-2, with D uncertain. Germline values: CDR1 SEHNR, CDR2 FQNEAQ (reference sequence). Trimming shortened V by 5 bases and J by 8 bases, and 15 bases separated the two germline ends. CDR3 length: 13 amino acids. In nucleotides, the CDR3 is TGTGCCAGCAGCCCCCTGACACTGGAGGGCTACACCTTC. This sequence encodes CASSPLTLEGYTF.

The chain joins TRBV27 to TRBJ1-1, with D maybe TRBD1 (6 bases). Germline loops: CDR1 MNHEY, CDR2 SMNVEV (reference sequence). CDR3 length: 16 residues. Trimming removed 4 bases from V and 1 base from J, with 16 bases in between. The CDR3: CASSSAGQTRNTEAFF. As DNA, the CDR3 is TGTGCCAGCAGTTCCGCGGGACAAACAAGGAACACTGAAGCTTTCTTT.

The rearrangement uses TRBV5-5 and TRBJ2-7; 8 nucleotides line up with TRBD1. J was trimmed by 3 bases and V by 0 bases; bases with no gene match: 2. Germline V CDR1 and CDR2: SGHKS, YYEKEE (reference sequence). The CDR3 runs 14 residues. The CDR3 loop is CASSLGQGFYEQYF. The CDR3 nucleotides are TGTGCCAGCAGCTTGGGACAGGGGTTCTACGAGCAGTACTTC.

The genes are TRBV5-4 and TRBJ1-4; 7 nucleotides agree with TRBD1. The CDR3 is 20 amino acids. Per germline, CDR1 SGHNT and CDR2 YYREEE (reference sequence). V lost 2 bases, J lost 7 bases, and 23 bases stayed unmatched. The CDR3 sequence: CASSFGPPGGLGHGSEKLFF. CDR3 DNA: TGTGCCAGCAGCTTTGGGCCCCCAGGGGGATTAGGTCATGGGAGTGAAAAACTGTTTTTT.